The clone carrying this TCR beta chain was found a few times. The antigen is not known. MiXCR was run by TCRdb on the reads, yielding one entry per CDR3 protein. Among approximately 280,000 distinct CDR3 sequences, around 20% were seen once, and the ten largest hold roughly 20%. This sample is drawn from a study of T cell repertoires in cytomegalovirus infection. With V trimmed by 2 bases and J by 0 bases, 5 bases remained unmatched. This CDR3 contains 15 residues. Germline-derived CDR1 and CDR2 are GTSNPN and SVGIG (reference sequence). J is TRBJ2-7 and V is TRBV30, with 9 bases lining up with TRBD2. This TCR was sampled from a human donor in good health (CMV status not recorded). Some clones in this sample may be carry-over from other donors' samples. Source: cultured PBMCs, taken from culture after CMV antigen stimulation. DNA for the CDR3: TGTGCCTGGAGTAAAGCGGGAGGAGCCTCCTACGAGCAGTACTTC. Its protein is CAWSKAGGASYEQYF.